Listed here are 14 T cell receptor beta chains from one sample, sequenced in a study of T cell responses to AZD1222 COVID-19 vaccine. The protocol was immunoSEQ multiplex PCR, while the TCRdb copy is restricted to in-frame clones and leaves out a portion. Of about 120,000 clones listed, 87% are singletons. This material consisted of peripheral blood, taken 28 days after the second AZD1222 dose. The receptors were gathered from an adult who received the AZD1222 COVID-19 vaccine.

The chain joins TRBV21-1 to TRBJ1-6; the table's D call, TRBD1, has no DNA check behind it. TRBV21-1 is a recognized pseudogene. This CDR3 region has 15 residues. The CDR3 nucleotides read TGTGCCAGCAGCACTTCCGGGACAGGGGGTTCACCCCTCCACTTT. It codes for CASSTSGTGGSPLHF.

This chain links TRBV19 with TRBJ1-1, with D perhaps TRBD1 (5 bases). This CDR3 has 14 amino acids. Germline V gives CDR1 LNHDA, CDR2 SQIVND (reference sequence). V lost 5 bases, J lost 2 bases, and 12 bases lay in between. CDR3 sequence: CASSFMGGNTEAFF. Here the CDR3 DNA reads TGTGCCAGTAGTTTCATGGGGGGAAACACTGAAGCTTTCTTT.

The rearrangement uses TRBV2 and TRBJ1-4; 7 nucleotides match TRBD1. This CDR3 contains 13 residues. The germline CDR1 and CDR2 sequences are SNHLY and FYNNEI. V gave up 4 bases and J gave up 4 bases; unmatched junction bases: 0. The CDR3 DNA sequence: TGTGCCAGCAGTGGACAGGGTAATGAAAAACTGTTTTTT. It specifies CASSGQGNEKLFF.

This chain joins TRBV4-3 and TRBJ2-5; 7 bases are shared with TRBD1. The CDR3 is 14 residues long. Germline V gene data show CDR1 as LGHNA and CDR2 as YSLEER. V lost 1 base to trimming and J lost 10 bases; unmatched junction nucleotides: 9. CDR3 DNA: TGCGCCAGCAGCCAAGCGTTCACAGGGGCTAACCAGTACTTC. This sequence encodes CASSQAFTGANQYF.

The chain joins TRBV6-2 or TRBV6-3 to TRBJ1-4, with a weak D call TRBD1 (6 bases). V was cut by 4 bases and J by 2 bases, with 11 bases left in between. There are 15 residues in the CDR3. The germline V gene has CDR1 MNHEY and CDR2 SVGEGT. The CDR3 reads CASSSTGPTNEKLFF. The DNA of the CDR3 is TGTGCCAGCAGTTCTACAGGGCCTACTAATGAAAAACTGTTTTTT.

This chain joins TRBV4-1 and TRBJ1-2; D remains unclear. The germline gives CDR1 MGHRA, CDR2 YSYEKL. V lost 0 bases and J lost 3, with 14 bases in between. The CDR3 has 16 amino acids. The DNA for the CDR3 is TGCGCCAGCAGCCAAGATAGGGTAGGGATGGACTATGGCTACACCTTC. Translation gives CASSQDRVGMDYGYTF.

This chain connects TRBV6-6 to TRBJ1-2; 7 positions agree with TRBD1. Germline CDR1 is MNHNY and CDR2 is SVGAGI (reference sequence). Trimming took 5 bases from V and 1 from J; bases not matched to a gene: 16. The CDR3 has 18 residues. DNA for the CDR3: TGTGCCAGCAGTCCCCGGGACAGACTGTTGGAAAATAACTATGGCTACACCTTC. Translated: CASSPRDRLLENNYGYTF.

This rearrangement joins TRBV6-4 to TRBJ2-3; D is possibly TRBD1 or TRBD2 (5 bases each). The CDR3 covers 15 residues. Germline V gene lookup returns CDR1 MRHNA and CDR2 SNTAGT. V lost 3 bases, J lost 2 bases, and 12 bases lay in between. The CDR3 loop is CASSEGMGVTDTQYF. The DNA for the CDR3 is TGTGCCAGCAGTGAAGGGATGGGGGTCACAGATACGCAGTATTTT.

The genes are TRBV6-5 and TRBJ2-1; D is possibly TRBD2 (6 bases). Germline CDR1 is MNHEY and CDR2 is SVGAGI. The V end lost 8 bases, the J end lost 5 bases, and 7 bases lay between the germline ends. The CDR3 length is 11 residues. CDR3 sequence: CASWGDNEQFF. Written as DNA, the CDR3 is TGTGCCAGCTGGGGGGACAATGAGCAGTTCTTC.

This chain links TRBV4-2 with TRBJ1-2; D may be TRBD1 (5 bases). The CDR3 runs 13 residues. Germline V gene sequence: CDR1 LGHNA, CDR2 YNFKEQ. Between the trimmed V and J ends, which lost 1 base and 3 bases, there was a span of 6 bases. CDR3 loop: CASSQGGDYGYTF. The CDR3 DNA sequence: TGTGCCAGCAGCCAAGGGGGGGACTATGGCTACACCTTC.

J is TRBJ2-6 and V is TRBV27; possibly TRBD1 for D (6 bases). V gave up 9 bases and J gave up 2 bases, with 14 bases separating them. The length of the CDR3 is 15 residues. CDR1 and CDR2 (germline): MNHEY, SMNVEV (reference sequence). The chain's CDR3 is CASARGGAGANVLTF. The CDR3 DNA sequence: TGTGCCAGTGCCCGAGGGGGAGCTGGGGCCAACGTCCTGACTTTC.

The genes are TRBV18 and TRBJ2-2; D ambiguous. Germline V CDR1 and CDR2: KGHSH, LQKENI. Trimming took off 2 bases at V and 1 base at J, with 5 bases between the two ends. This CDR3 spans 14 amino acids. In DNA form, the CDR3 reads TGTGCCAGCTCACCATCAAGGAACACCGGGGAGCTGTTTTTT. Its protein is CASSPSRNTGELFF.

The J gene is TRBJ1-4, the V gene TRBV3-1 (or the pseudogene TRBV3-2); weak D call: TRBD1 (6 bases). The ends were cut back, 4 bases at V and 7 bases at J, with 13 bases in the middle. The germline gives CDR1 LGHDT, CDR2 YNNKEL (reference sequence). This CDR3 has 14 amino acids. The CDR3 bases are TGTGCCAGCAGCCGAGGGGGGGCCGGTGAAAAACTGTTTTTT. Translating gives CASSRGGAGEKLFF.

The rearrangement joins TRBV15 to TRBJ2-7, with D tentatively TRBD1 or TRBD2 (5 bases each). CDR1 is LNHNV, CDR2 YYDKDF, per germline (reference sequence). The germline V and J ends were trimmed by 0 bases and 3 bases, with 9 bases remaining between them. CDR3 length: 14 residues. The CDR3 reads CATSRDQGDYEQYF. The DNA of the CDR3 is TGTGCCACCAGCAGAGATCAGGGAGACTACGAGCAGTACTTC.